The rows below give T cell receptor beta chains drawn from one sample of a study of technical replicates of blood from a few donors. Clones were sequenced by immunoSEQ multiplex PCR, and TCRdb holds only the in-frame ones, with some missing. Of about 56,000 clones listed, roughly 95% are singletons. Sequenced material: PBMCs. These receptors came from a human donor in good health. Some clones in this sample may be carry-over from other donors' samples. The CDR3 runs from the conserved cysteine through the conserved F or W. A D gene is named only where the DNA matches it firmly. Rows give clone size only sometimes, using once, few, many, or a class for an expanded clone.

v_call: TRBV2
d_call: NA
clone_size: NA
j_call: TRBJ2-3
cdr3_nt: TGTGCCAGCAGCCGTACCCTAGAAGATTACACAGATACGCAGTATTTT
cdr3_aa: CASSRTLEDYTDTQYF

v_call: TRBV4-1
d_call: NA
clone_size: NA
j_call: TRBJ1-5
cdr3_nt: TGCGCCAGCAGCCAAAGAATATACAGAAAAGATAGCAATCAGCCCCAGCATTTT
cdr3_aa: CASSQRIYRKDSNQPQHF

v_call: TRBV6-6
d_call: NA
clone_size: NA
j_call: TRBJ1-1
cdr3_nt: TGTGCCAGCAGTTCCGACCAAGCGAGCACTGAAGCTTTCTTT
cdr3_aa: CASSSDQASTEAFF

v_call: TRBV29-1
d_call: TRBD1
clone_size: NA
j_call: TRBJ2-7
cdr3_nt: TGCAGCGTTCTCCCGGGACAGGGCGCCTACGAGCAGTACTTC
cdr3_aa: CSVLPGQGAYEQYF

v_call: TRBV7-2
d_call: NA
clone_size: NA
j_call: TRBJ2-1
cdr3_nt: TGTGCCAGCAGCCCCCCCAGCGGTGACCCCTTCTTC
cdr3_aa: CASSPPSGDPFF

v_call: TRBV4-3
d_call: TRBD2
clone_size: NA
j_call: TRBJ2-7
cdr3_nt: TGCGCCAGCAGCCAAGATACAGCGGGAGGGGACGAAGAGCAGTACTTC
cdr3_aa: CASSQDTAGGDEEQYF

v_call: TRBV6-5
d_call: NA
clone_size: NA
j_call: TRBJ1-4
cdr3_nt: TGTGCCAGCAGTAGGACAAAAATTGGGGAAAAACTGTTTTTT
cdr3_aa: CASSRTKIGEKLFF

v_call: TRBV11-2
d_call: TRBD1
clone_size: NA
j_call: TRBJ2-7
cdr3_nt: TGTGCCAGCAGCCGAACAGGGGGCGACTACGAGCAGTACTTC
cdr3_aa: CASSRTGGDYEQYF

v_call: TRBV6-6
d_call: NA
clone_size: NA
j_call: TRBJ2-1
cdr3_nt: TGTGCCAGCAGACCCGGACTGCCGAGCTCCTACAATGAGCAGTTCTTC
cdr3_aa: CASRPGLPSSYNEQFF

v_call: TRBV28
d_call: NA
clone_size: NA
j_call: TRBJ2-7
cdr3_nt: TGTGCCAGCAGTTCGCTCCCAGGGATTCTCTACGAGCAGTACTTC
cdr3_aa: CASSSLPGILYEQYF

v_call: TRBV18
d_call: NA
clone_size: NA
j_call: TRBJ2-6
cdr3_nt: TGTGCCAGCTCACCAGTTCGGGTAGCTGGGGCCAACGTCCTGACTTTC
cdr3_aa: CASSPVRVAGANVLTF

v_call: TRBV7-2
d_call: TRBD2
clone_size: NA
j_call: TRBJ2-2
cdr3_nt: TGTGCCAGCAGCTTTTCTGCTAGCGGGGGGGGTACCGGGGAGCTGTTTTTT
cdr3_aa: CASSFSASGGGTGELFF

v_call: TRBV6-5
d_call: NA
clone_size: NA
j_call: TRBJ2-5
cdr3_nt: TGTGCCAGCAGTTACCAGCAGGGATCAGAGACCCAGTACTTC
cdr3_aa: CASSYQQGSETQYF

v_call: TRBV23-1
d_call: TRBD2
clone_size: NA
j_call: TRBJ2-4
cdr3_nt: TGCGCTAGCGGTAGCGGGAGTCCCCGGCCCGGAAACATTCAGTACTTC
cdr3_aa: CASGSGSPRPGNIQYF

v_call: TRBV6-5
d_call: TRBD2
clone_size: NA
j_call: TRBJ2-7
cdr3_nt: TGTGCCAGCAGTTCCCCCGGGACTAGCGGCTCCTACGAGCAGTACTTC
cdr3_aa: CASSSPGTSGSYEQYF

v_call: TRBV7-9
d_call: NA
clone_size: NA
j_call: TRBJ1-5
cdr3_nt: TGTGCCAGCAGCCCTGGGAGTTATGTTCAGCCCCAGCATTTT
cdr3_aa: CASSPGSYVQPQHF

v_call: TRBV7-2
d_call: TRBD1
clone_size: few
j_call: TRBJ2-1
cdr3_nt: TGTGCCAGCAGCTCCTGGCGGGACAGGGGAGGAGGTGAGCAGTTCTTC
cdr3_aa: CASSSWRDRGGGEQFF

v_call: TRBV4-3
d_call: NA
clone_size: NA
j_call: TRBJ1-6
cdr3_nt: TGCGCCAGCAGCCTAAACACAGGGCTTGGGGATTCACCCCTCCACTTT
cdr3_aa: CASSLNTGLGDSPLHF

v_call: TRBV6-5
d_call: NA
clone_size: NA
j_call: TRBJ2-1
cdr3_nt: TGTGCCAGCAGTTACTCGGGACTTAGCTCCTACAATGAGCAGTTCTTC
cdr3_aa: CASSYSGLSSYNEQFF

v_call: TRBV19
d_call: TRBD1
clone_size: NA
j_call: TRBJ1-6
cdr3_nt: TGTGCCAGTAGTGAGGACAGGGCAAATTCACCCCTCCACTTT
cdr3_aa: CASSEDRANSPLHF

v_call: TRBV29-1
d_call: NA
clone_size: NA
j_call: TRBJ2-7
cdr3_nt: TGCAGCGTTGATCCGGGGACAATAGATCACGAGCAGTACTTC
cdr3_aa: CSVDPGTIDHEQYF

v_call: TRBV30
d_call: NA
clone_size: NA
j_call: TRBJ1-1
cdr3_nt: TGTGCCTGGAGTGTACCTGACAGGACTAACACTGAAGCTTTCTTT
cdr3_aa: CAWSVPDRTNTEAFF

v_call: TRBV6-5
d_call: NA
clone_size: NA
j_call: TRBJ2-7
cdr3_nt: TGTGCCAGCAGTTACTCTTCCGGGAGCGACGAGCAGTACTTC
cdr3_aa: CASSYSSGSDEQYF

v_call: TRBV27
d_call: NA
clone_size: NA
j_call: TRBJ1-6
cdr3_nt: TGTGCCAGTGGACCGTTGACTTCGGGGTCACCCCTCCACTTT
cdr3_aa: CASGPLTSGSPLHF

v_call: TRBV7-3
d_call: NA
clone_size: once
j_call: TRBJ2-7
cdr3_nt: TGTGCCAGCAGCTTTGACGGAGGATCCTACGAGCAGTACTTC
cdr3_aa: CASSFDGGSYEQYF

v_call: TRBV2
d_call: NA
clone_size: NA
j_call: TRBJ1-2
cdr3_nt: TGTGCCAGCAGTTCTGACAGCTATGGCTACACCTTC
cdr3_aa: CASSSDSYGYTF

v_call: TRBV18
d_call: NA
clone_size: NA
j_call: TRBJ2-7
cdr3_nt: TGTGCCAGCTCACCAGGAGGACTCATTGAGCAGTACTTC
cdr3_aa: CASSPGGLIEQYF

v_call: TRBV30
d_call: TRBD1
clone_size: NA
j_call: TRBJ1-6
cdr3_nt: TGTGCCTGGAGGGGGGGACAGGGTTATTCACCCCTCCACTTT
cdr3_aa: CAWRGGQGYSPLHF

v_call: TRBV9
d_call: TRBD2
clone_size: NA
j_call: TRBJ2-3
cdr3_nt: TGTGCCAGCAGCCCCCGCGGGACTAGCGGAATCACAGATACGCAGTATTTT
cdr3_aa: CASSPRGTSGITDTQYF

v_call: TRBV7-2
d_call: TRBD2
clone_size: NA
j_call: TRBJ2-5
cdr3_nt: TGTGCCAGCAGCTTAGCCCTGACGTCTAGCGGGGGGCAAGAGACCCAGTACTTC
cdr3_aa: CASSLALTSSGGQETQYF

v_call: TRBV4-2
d_call: TRBD1
clone_size: NA
j_call: TRBJ1-4
cdr3_nt: TGTGCCAGCAGCCAAGATTCAGGGGGCGAAAAACTGTTTTTT
cdr3_aa: CASSQDSGGEKLFF

v_call: TRBV6-5
d_call: TRBD1
clone_size: once
j_call: TRBJ1-6
cdr3_nt: TGTGCCAGCAGTTCGGCAGGGGGTTTTTCACCCCTCCACTTT
cdr3_aa: CASSSAGGFSPLHF

v_call: TRBV10-3
d_call: TRBD2
clone_size: NA
j_call: TRBJ2-5
cdr3_nt: TGTGCCATAGCCGGGGAGGGGGAGACCCAGTACTTC
cdr3_aa: CAIAGEGETQYF

v_call: TRBV12-5
d_call: NA
clone_size: NA
j_call: TRBJ1-1
cdr3_nt: TGTGCTAGTGTTAGGACACCTGGGGCTGAAGCTTTCTTT
cdr3_aa: CASVRTPGAEAFF

v_call: TRBV5-1
d_call: TRBD1
clone_size: NA
j_call: TRBJ1-3
cdr3_nt: TGCGCCAGCAGCCAACAGGGGACCATCGCGGCGGGAGGCGCCATATATTTT
cdr3_aa: CASSQQGTIAAGGAIYF

v_call: TRBV5-1
d_call: TRBD2
clone_size: NA
j_call: TRBJ2-1
cdr3_nt: TGCGCCAGCAGCCCCCGGGGGAGCGGGATTTCAGATGAGCAGTTCTTC
cdr3_aa: CASSPRGSGISDEQFF

v_call: TRBV18
d_call: TRBD1
clone_size: NA
j_call: TRBJ1-3
cdr3_nt: TGTGCCAGCTCACCCGGGACAGGGAACACCATATATTTT
cdr3_aa: CASSPGTGNTIYF

v_call: TRBV6-1
d_call: TRBD1
clone_size: NA
j_call: TRBJ1-6
cdr3_nt: TGTGCCAGCAGTGAAGTTTGGACAGGGGTCTCCTATAATTCACCCCTCCACTTT
cdr3_aa: CASSEVWTGVSYNSPLHF

v_call: TRBV7-9
d_call: NA
clone_size: NA
j_call: TRBJ1-1
cdr3_nt: TGTGCCAGCAGCTACCCAATGGGCCCGAGGGAGAACATGAACACTGAAGCTTTCTTT
cdr3_aa: CASSYPMGPRENMNTEAFF

v_call: TRBV5-1
d_call: NA
clone_size: NA
j_call: TRBJ2-1
cdr3_nt: TGCGCCAGCATGCAGGGGAACTCCTACAATGAGCAGTTCTTC
cdr3_aa: CASMQGNSYNEQFF

v_call: TRBV10-3
d_call: NA
clone_size: NA
j_call: TRBJ1-1
cdr3_nt: TGTGCCATCAGTGTATCTTCTAACACTGAAGCTTTCTTT
cdr3_aa: CAISVSSNTEAFF

v_call: TRBV18
d_call: NA
clone_size: NA
j_call: TRBJ1-5
cdr3_nt: TGTGCCAGCTCACCGGGAAGGGGGAATCAGCCCCAGCATTTT
cdr3_aa: CASSPGRGNQPQHF

v_call: TRBV6-8
d_call: NA
clone_size: NA
j_call: TRBJ2-7
cdr3_nt: TGTGCCAGCAGTTACAACTCGGGTCTTTACGAGCAGTACTTC
cdr3_aa: CASSYNSGLYEQYF

v_call: TRBV11-3
d_call: NA
clone_size: NA
j_call: TRBJ2-1
cdr3_nt: TGTGCCAGCAGCTCTACAGGGGGGGCCTATGAGCAGTTCTTC
cdr3_aa: CASSSTGGAYEQFF

v_call: TRBV4-3
d_call: NA
clone_size: NA
j_call: TRBJ2-7
cdr3_nt: TGCGCCAGCAGCCAAGATGCGGATTCGTGGACTTTGACTTCCTACGAGCAGTACTTC
cdr3_aa: CASSQDADSWTLTSYEQYF

v_call: TRBV5-4
d_call: TRBD1
clone_size: NA
j_call: TRBJ2-2
cdr3_nt: TGTGCCAGCAGCCCCGGACAGGGGGACACCGGGGAGCTGTTTTTT
cdr3_aa: CASSPGQGDTGELFF

v_call: TRBV2
d_call: NA
clone_size: NA
j_call: TRBJ2-3
cdr3_nt: TGTGCCAGCACGCTAGCGATGGCAGATACGCAGTATTTT
cdr3_aa: CASTLAMADTQYF

v_call: TRBV19
d_call: NA
clone_size: NA
j_call: TRBJ1-5
cdr3_nt: TGTGCCAGTAGTACCCGCCGGACAGCCTGGGATCAGCCCCAGCATTTT
cdr3_aa: CASSTRRTAWDQPQHF

v_call: TRBV10-1
d_call: NA
clone_size: NA
j_call: TRBJ1-5
cdr3_nt: TGCGCCAGCAGTGATAACCCCGGGGGGGTGGGCAATCAGCCCCAGCATTTT
cdr3_aa: CASSDNPGGVGNQPQHF

v_call: TRBV6-5
d_call: TRBD2
clone_size: NA
j_call: TRBJ2-1
cdr3_nt: TGTGCCAGCAGTTCCTCGACTAGCGGGGGGGTAGAGCAGTTCTTC
cdr3_aa: CASSSSTSGGVEQFF

v_call: TRBV4-1
d_call: NA
clone_size: NA
j_call: TRBJ2-3
cdr3_nt: TGCGCCAGCAGCCAAGCGACTTATAGGGATACGCAGTATTTT
cdr3_aa: CASSQATYRDTQYF

v_call: TRBV7-2
d_call: TRBD2
clone_size: NA
j_call: TRBJ2-1
cdr3_nt: TGTGCCAGCAGCTGGACCGGACTAGCGGGAGTCGGGAATGAGCAGTTCTTC
cdr3_aa: CASSWTGLAGVGNEQFF

v_call: TRBV9
d_call: NA
clone_size: NA
j_call: TRBJ2-3
cdr3_nt: TGTGCCAGCAGCGTAACCCCAGACACAGATACGCAGTATTTT
cdr3_aa: CASSVTPDTDTQYF

v_call: TRBV9
d_call: TRBD1
clone_size: NA
j_call: TRBJ2-7
cdr3_nt: TGTGCCAGCAGCCCAGAGAGAGGACAGGGCAACGAGCAGTACTTC
cdr3_aa: CASSPERGQGNEQYF

v_call: TRBV7-3
d_call: TRBD2
clone_size: NA
j_call: TRBJ2-1
cdr3_nt: TGTGCCAGCAGGCCCCCTGGGGTAGCGGGAGGTCCTGGGAATGAGCAGTTCTTC
cdr3_aa: CASRPPGVAGGPGNEQFF